Below, one T cell receptor (beta chain) is given with its context. This record belongs to a study of T cell changes during pregnancy in multiple sclerosis. Some clones are missing from TCRdb's copy, which holds only in-frame ones; the method was immunoSEQ multiplex PCR. The sample lists fewer than 85,000 clones; around nine tenths were seen once. Germline CDR1 ENHRY, CDR2 SYGVKD. The CDR3 runs to 14 residues. V was clipped by 0 bases and J by 8 bases, with 13 bases between them. This chain connects TRBV10-3 to TRBJ1-2; no firm D call. The specimen was peripheral blood, collected before pregnancy. The source is a female donor with multiple sclerosis, enrolled in a pregnancy study. The CDR3: CAISESRGIGGYTF. CDR3 sequence (DNA): TGTGCCATCAGTGAGTCCAGAGGGATTGGGGGCTACACCTTC.